Only a few counts were recorded for the clone carrying this TCR beta chain. This record belongs to a study of CD8 T cells in ankylosing spondylitis. Each CDR3 protein is one row after TCRdb ran MiXCR on the 5' RACE reads. The sample holds 310,000 or so distinct CDR3 sequences, roughly 20% seen once. The CDR3 covers 15 residues. The ends were cut back, 5 bases at V and 1 base at J, with 9 bases in the middle. Germline V gene lookup returns CDR1 MNHEY and CDR2 SVGAGI. The V and J genes are TRBV6-5 and TRBJ2-6; D ambiguous. The sample comprised blood, either unsorted or a sorted T cell fraction (not recorded which). The source of this sequence is a male donor with ankylosing spondylitis or in good health (not recorded which). The DNA of the CDR3 is TGTGCCAGCAGTAACCTAGGTTCTGGGGCCAACGTCCTGACTTTC. As protein: CASSNLGSGANVLTF.